A selection of T cell receptor beta chains follows, all from one sample in a study of T cells expressing NK-cell markers. From its re-call of the 5' RACE reads, TCRdb lists each CDR3 protein once, without DNA. This table holds about 260,000 distinct CDR3 sequences. Sequenced material: blood T cells: a sorted CD56 or NKG2C T cell subset, CD4+ or CD8+ T cells, or bulk PBMC T cells (not recorded which). Receptors were obtained from a woman between 18 and 75 years old in good health. The CDR3 runs from the conserved cysteine through the conserved F or W.

j_call v_call cdr3_aa
TRBJ2-1 TRBV24-1 CATSLTGAQSNEQFF
TRBJ2-1 TRBV7-9 CASSLRTGGYNEQFF
TRBJ2-2 TRBV5-4 CASSLGRSPGELFF
TRBJ1-4 TRBV20-1 CSARGAPLRGEKLFF
TRBJ2-7 TRBV15 CATSASSGIQYEQYF
TRBJ2-2 TRBV6-5 CASSYASGRGGTGELFF
TRBJ2-7 TRBV7-3 CASSPTGTSYEQYF
TRBJ2-1 TRBV20-1 CSARGSGGSYNEQFF
TRBJ2-3 TRBV9 CASSVGTGEGTDTQYF
TRBJ2-1 TRBV11-2 CASSLGGSGAYNEQFF
TRBJ2-1 TRBV5-1 CASSERQINEQFF
TRBJ2-1 TRBV20-1 CSARVGSGNEQFF
TRBJ1-2 TRBV29-1 CSAGGQVYGYTF
TRBJ2-7 TRBV20-1 CSARGNTYEQYF
TRBJ1-3 TRBV5-1 CASSGDSGSGNTIYF
TRBJ2-7 TRBV15 CATRLALSSYEQYF
TRBJ2-1 TRBV20-1 CSAGSGSDNEQFF